Listed below are T cell receptor beta chains from one sample, sequenced in a study of blood T cell repertoires in COVID-19. Using immunoSEQ multiplex PCR, the repertoire was profiled, and TCRdb retains in-frame clones only, with some absent. The sample carries fewer than 150,000 clones, 84% recorded once. The sequencing sample was made of peripheral blood. These receptors were obtained from a woman older than 75 in a cohort sampled during active or convalescent COVID-19. The CDR3 runs from the conserved cysteine through the conserved F or W. Fields, in order: CDR3 DNA, CDR3 protein, J gene, D gene, clone size, V gene. A D gene is named only where the DNA matches it firmly. Clone size is stated in some rows and not others, as once, few, many or a class when expanded.

TGTGCCAGCAGCCCAGTGACTAGCGGGGGCCCGGAGTATTTT	CASSPVTSGGPEYF	TRBJ2-3	TRBD2	NA	TRBV9
TGTGCCAGCAGCTTAGTGCAAGGACAGTTGGCTTTCTTT	CASSLVQGQLAFF	TRBJ1-1	NA	once	TRBV7-2
TGTGCCAGCAGTCTAGCGGGGGGGCCTAGACATGAGCAGTTCTTC	CASSLAGGPRHEQFF	TRBJ2-1	TRBD2	NA	TRBV5-8
TGTGCCAGCAGCTTAGGGATAGCGGCCCAAGAGACCCAGTACTTC	CASSLGIAAQETQYF	TRBJ2-5	NA	few	TRBV7-9
TGTGCCAGCAGCTTGGGGCGGGGTTCTAATGAAAAACTGTTTTTT	CASSLGRGSNEKLFF	TRBJ1-4	NA	NA	TRBV5-5
TGTGCCACCAGTGACTCCCGGGACAGGGGGAGTTCAGAGACCCAGTACTTC	CATSDSRDRGSSETQYF	TRBJ2-5	TRBD1	NA	TRBV24-1
TGTGCCAGCAACACAGGGTTAGCGAACACTGAAGCTTTCTTT	CASNTGLANTEAFF	TRBJ1-1	NA	NA	TRBV9
TGTGCCAGCAGCTTGAGTCCAGGGCTTGAAGCTTTCTTT	CASSLSPGLEAFF	TRBJ1-1	NA	NA	TRBV5-4
TGTGCCTGGGAGCGAACCGACAGCCGTGGAGGCTACACCTTC	CAWERTDSRGGYTF	TRBJ1-2	NA	NA	TRBV30
TGTGCCAGCAGCCTCTTCGGCCCAAGCGGCACTGAAGCTTTCTTT	CASSLFGPSGTEAFF	TRBJ1-1	NA	NA	TRBV7-2
TGTGCCAGCAGCTTGGTTGACAGGGCCTTCTCTGGGGCCAACGTCCTGACTTTC	CASSLVDRAFSGANVLTF	TRBJ2-6	TRBD1	NA	TRBV5-8
TGCAGCGTTGAGGCAGGGGTTAACTATGGCTACACCTTC	CSVEAGVNYGYTF	TRBJ1-2	NA	once	TRBV29-1
TGTGCCAGCAGCCCGGGACAGAGGTATGGCTACACCTTC	CASSPGQRYGYTF	TRBJ1-2	TRBD1	NA	TRBV11-2
TGTGCCGGCCTAGGTGAGATCCCTCTAGCCAAAAACATTCAGTACTTC	CAGLGEIPLAKNIQYF	TRBJ2-4	NA	NA	TRBV21-1
TGTGCCAGCAGCTTATTGACTAGCGGCACAGATACGCAGTATTTT	CASSLLTSGTDTQYF	TRBJ2-3	TRBD2	few	TRBV7-3
TGTGCCAGTAGTAACCTAACCGGGACTAGCGGGGGGGAGCAGTTCTTC	CASSNLTGTSGGEQFF	TRBJ2-1	TRBD2	NA	TRBV19
TGTGCCAGCAGCCTGGGACTAGCGGGGGGGCAAGAGACCCAGTACTTC	CASSLGLAGGQETQYF	TRBJ2-5	TRBD2	NA	TRBV9
TGCGCCAGCAGCTTGGTACCGGGGAACACTGAAGCTTTCTTT	CASSLVPGNTEAFF	TRBJ1-1	NA	NA	TRBV5-1
TGCGCCAGCAGTAGCGACAGGGGGGGCTATGGCTACACCTTC	CASSSDRGGYGYTF	TRBJ1-2	TRBD1	NA	TRBV4-1
TGTGCCAGCAGTCAGCTAGGGGCGGGGGGTGACACAGATACGCAGTATTTT	CASSQLGAGGDTDTQYF	TRBJ2-3	TRBD2	NA	TRBV28
TGTGCCAGCTCTCTGGGGGGGCCAACCACAGATACGCAGTATTTT	CASSLGGPTTDTQYF	TRBJ2-3	NA	few	TRBV4-2
TGTGCCAGTAGTGGACCGGGACACCGGATCCCTGAAGCTTTCTTT	CASSGPGHRIPEAFF	TRBJ1-1	NA	NA	TRBV19
TGTGCCATCAGTGAACAGGAGAATACTGAAGCTTTCTTT	CAISEQENTEAFF	TRBJ1-1	NA	NA	TRBV10-3
TGTGCCAGTAGTATACACGGTAGCAATCAGCCCCAGCATTTT	CASSIHGSNQPQHF	TRBJ1-5	NA	few	TRBV19
TGTGCCAGCAGTGTTCTACCCGGCACAGATACGCAGTATTTT	CASSVLPGTDTQYF	TRBJ2-3	NA	NA	TRBV6-4
TGCGCCAGCAGCCCTGGACCAGGGGAGGATACGCAGTATTTT	CASSPGPGEDTQYF	TRBJ2-3	NA	NA	TRBV5-1
TGTGCCAGCAGCCCTCAGGGGGCAGGGCAAAATCAGCCCCAGCATTTT	CASSPQGAGQNQPQHF	TRBJ1-5	TRBD1	few	TRBV4-2
TGTGCCAGCAGTAGCCTGGGGGGTGGGTCTTGGCCCCAGCATTTT	CASSSLGGGSWPQHF	TRBJ1-5	NA	NA	TRBV6-6
TGTGCCAGCAGCACCCAAGCGGGGGGAACCACAGATACGCAGTATTTT	CASSTQAGGTTDTQYF	TRBJ2-3	TRBD2	NA	TRBV7-3
TGTGCCAGCAGTAACGGACAGGGTCGGACTGAAGCTTTCTTT	CASSNGQGRTEAFF	TRBJ1-1	TRBD1	NA	TRBV6-5
TGTGCCAGCACCCTCGCGGGAGACTCAAAGAGGGAGACCCAGTACTTC	CASTLAGDSKRETQYF	TRBJ2-5	TRBD2	NA	TRBV7-9
TGTGCCAGCAGCTTAAGGGACAATGCCTACAATGAGCAGTTCTTC	CASSLRDNAYNEQFF	TRBJ2-1	NA	few	TRBV5-4
TGTGCCAGCAGCTTAGCTCCGGTCGGTTCACCCCTCCACTTT	CASSLAPVGSPLHF	TRBJ1-6	NA	once	TRBV7-6
TGTGCCAGCAGCTTAGATTGGGCCCCAGAGACCCAGTACTTC	CASSLDWAPETQYF	TRBJ2-5	NA	once	TRBV11-1
TGTGCCAGCAGCCCCGCAAGGGGCGGCTATGGCTACACCTTC	CASSPARGGYGYTF	TRBJ1-2	NA	few	TRBV4-2
TGTGCCAGCAGTCCCCCTGGGGGGGACTATGGCTACACCTTC	CASSPPGGDYGYTF	TRBJ1-2	NA	NA	TRBV28
TGTGCCAGCAGGGAGGGAGTTTGGGGGGGTGAGCAGTTCTTC	CASREGVWGGEQFF	TRBJ2-1	TRBD2	NA	TRBV2
TGTGCCAGCAGTCAGGGGGCAGGGGGTGGCTACACCTTC	CASSQGAGGGYTF	TRBJ1-2	TRBD1	NA	TRBV12-3/TRBV12-4
TGTGCCAGCAGAGAGGACAGGGGCAGTGAAAAACTGTTTTTT	CASREDRGSEKLFF	TRBJ1-4	TRBD1	NA	TRBV28
TGTGCCAGCAGCTTAACGAGGGACAATGAGCAGTTCTTC	CASSLTRDNEQFF	TRBJ2-1	NA	NA	TRBV7-9
TGTGCCAGCACCCCCCGGGGGTTCAATCAGCCCCAGCATTTT	CASTPRGFNQPQHF	TRBJ1-5	NA	few	TRBV6-5
TGTGCCAGTAGTTATACCGGGACAACGGGCGAGCAGTACTTC	CASSYTGTTGEQYF	TRBJ2-7	NA	NA	TRBV19
TGTGCCAGCAGCTCGGCGGGGCGGGGCGTAACCGGGGAGCTGTTTTTT	CASSSAGRGVTGELFF	TRBJ2-2	NA	NA	TRBV7-2
TGTGCCAGCTCCTCACCAAACGGAGCCAAAAACATTCAGTACTTC	CASSSPNGAKNIQYF	TRBJ2-4	NA	NA	TRBV18
TGCAGCGTTGAATTTTCGAGAAACATTCAGTACTTC	CSVEFSRNIQYF	TRBJ2-4	NA	NA	TRBV29-1
TGTGCCACCAGCAGCCGGGACAGGGTCTTCGATGAGCAGTTCTTC	CATSSRDRVFDEQFF	TRBJ2-1	TRBD1	NA	TRBV15
TGTGCCAGTAGTCCCCGGGATACAGATACGCAGTATTTT	CASSPRDTDTQYF	TRBJ2-3	NA	once	TRBV19
TGTGCCAGCAGTGAAGGACAGGGTCTAGGCTACACCTTC	CASSEGQGLGYTF	TRBJ1-2	TRBD1	NA	TRBV2
TGTGCCAGCAGTTATCACAGGGACATTTACACAGATACGCAGTATTTT	CASSYHRDIYTDTQYF	TRBJ2-3	NA	few	TRBV6-2/TRBV6-3
TGTGCCAGCAGTACCAGGCCCGTTAGTGGCTACACCTTC	CASSTRPVSGYTF	TRBJ1-2	NA	NA	TRBV6-5
TGTGCCAGCACAGACAGGCCGGCGTATGGCTACACCTTC	CASTDRPAYGYTF	TRBJ1-2	NA	NA	TRBV27
TGTGCCAGCAGCCGTGGGGGCCCTTACGAGCAGTACTTC	CASSRGGPYEQYF	TRBJ2-7	NA	few	TRBV11-3
TGCGCCAGCAGCAGTGGACAGGTAAATTCACCCCTCCACTTT	CASSSGQVNSPLHF	TRBJ1-6	TRBD1	NA	TRBV5-1
TGTGCCAGCAGCTTAGAGGTTCTGAGTGAAAAACTGTTTTTT	CASSLEVLSEKLFF	TRBJ1-4	NA	NA	TRBV5-4
TGTGCCAGCACCCTAGGGGTACAAGAGACCCAGTACTTC	CASTLGVQETQYF	TRBJ2-5	NA	NA	TRBV5-6
TGTGCCAGCACCCGAGGACTAGCGGGGGGGCAAGAGACCCAGTACTTC	CASTRGLAGGQETQYF	TRBJ2-5	TRBD2	NA	TRBV2
TGCGCCAGCAGCATGACTAGCCGGGAAAGGTACGAGCAGTACTTC	CASSMTSRERYEQYF	TRBJ2-7	TRBD2	NA	TRBV5-1
TGTGCCAGCAGCCTGGACAGGGTATCAGCAACTAATGAAAAACTGTTTTTT	CASSLDRVSATNEKLFF	TRBJ1-4	TRBD1	NA	TRBV7-2
TGTGCCAGCTCACCGGCGGCAGCGAACTATGGCTACACCTTC	CASSPAAANYGYTF	TRBJ1-2	NA	NA	TRBV18